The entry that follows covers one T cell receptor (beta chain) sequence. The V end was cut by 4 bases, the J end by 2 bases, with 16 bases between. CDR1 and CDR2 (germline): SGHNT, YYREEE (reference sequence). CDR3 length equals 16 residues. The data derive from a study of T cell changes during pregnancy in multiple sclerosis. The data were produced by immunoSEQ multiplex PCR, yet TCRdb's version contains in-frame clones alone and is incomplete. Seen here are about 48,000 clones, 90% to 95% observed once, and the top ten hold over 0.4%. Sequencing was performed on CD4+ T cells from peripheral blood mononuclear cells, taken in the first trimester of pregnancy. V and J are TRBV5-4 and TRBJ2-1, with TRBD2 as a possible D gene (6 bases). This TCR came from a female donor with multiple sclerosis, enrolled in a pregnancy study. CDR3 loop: CASSPSGGLAYNEQFF. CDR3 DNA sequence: TGTGCCAGCAGCCCCTCCGGGGGTCTGGCCTACAATGAGCAGTTCTTC.